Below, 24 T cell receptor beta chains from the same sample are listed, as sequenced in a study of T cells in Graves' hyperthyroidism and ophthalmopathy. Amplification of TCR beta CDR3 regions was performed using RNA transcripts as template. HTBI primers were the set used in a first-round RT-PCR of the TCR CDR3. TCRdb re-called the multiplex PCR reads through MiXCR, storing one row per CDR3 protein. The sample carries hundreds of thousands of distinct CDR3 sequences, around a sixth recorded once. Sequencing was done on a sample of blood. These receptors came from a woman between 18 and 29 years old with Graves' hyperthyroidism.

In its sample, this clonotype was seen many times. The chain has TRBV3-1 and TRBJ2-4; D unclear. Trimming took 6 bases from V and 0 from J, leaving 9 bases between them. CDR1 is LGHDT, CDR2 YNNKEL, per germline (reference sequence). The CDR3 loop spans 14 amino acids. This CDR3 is CASSHDIAKNIQYF. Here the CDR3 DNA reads TGTGCCAGCAGTCACGATATAGCCAAAAACATTCAGTACTTC.

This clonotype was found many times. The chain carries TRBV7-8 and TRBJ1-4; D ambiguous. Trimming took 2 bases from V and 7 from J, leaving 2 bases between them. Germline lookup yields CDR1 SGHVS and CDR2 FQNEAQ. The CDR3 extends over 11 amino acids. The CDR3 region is CASSLSEKLFF. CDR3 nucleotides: TGTGCCAGCAGCTTATCTGAAAAACTGTTTTTT.

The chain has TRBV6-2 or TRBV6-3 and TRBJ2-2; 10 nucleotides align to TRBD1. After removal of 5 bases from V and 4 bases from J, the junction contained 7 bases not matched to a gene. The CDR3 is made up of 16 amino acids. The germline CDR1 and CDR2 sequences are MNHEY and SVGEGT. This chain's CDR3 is CASSHTTGGSTGELFF. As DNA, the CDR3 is TGTGCCAGCAGTCACACGACAGGGGGCAGCACCGGGGAGCTGTTTTTT.

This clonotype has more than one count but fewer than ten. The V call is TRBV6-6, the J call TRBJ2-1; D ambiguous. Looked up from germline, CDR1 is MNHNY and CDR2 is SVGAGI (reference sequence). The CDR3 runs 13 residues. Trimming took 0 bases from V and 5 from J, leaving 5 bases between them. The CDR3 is CASSYSRNNEQFF. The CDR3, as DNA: TGTGCCAGCAGTTACTCGAGGAACAATGAGCAGTTCTTC.

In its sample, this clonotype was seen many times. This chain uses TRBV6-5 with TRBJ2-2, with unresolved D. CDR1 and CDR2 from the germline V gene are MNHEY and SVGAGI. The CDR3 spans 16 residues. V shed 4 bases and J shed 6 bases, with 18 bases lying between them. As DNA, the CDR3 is TGTGCCAGCAGTTCAACACCCTTCATGTGGGCCGGGGAGCTGTTTTTT. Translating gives CASSSTPFMWAGELFF.

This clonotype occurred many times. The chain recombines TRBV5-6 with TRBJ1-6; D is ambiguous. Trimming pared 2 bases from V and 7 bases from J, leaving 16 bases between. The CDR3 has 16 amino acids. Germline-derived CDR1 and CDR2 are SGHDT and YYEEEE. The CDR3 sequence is CASSFGMFRLNSPLHF. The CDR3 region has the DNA TGTGCCAGCAGCTTTGGAATGTTCCGGTTAAATTCACCCCTCCACTTT. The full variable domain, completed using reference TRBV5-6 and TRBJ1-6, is DAGVTQSPTHLIKTRGQQVTLRCSPKSGHDTVSWYQQALGQGPQFIFQYYEEEERQRGNFPDRFSGHQFPNYSSELNVNALLLGDSALYLCASSFGMFRLNSPLHFGNGTRLTVT.

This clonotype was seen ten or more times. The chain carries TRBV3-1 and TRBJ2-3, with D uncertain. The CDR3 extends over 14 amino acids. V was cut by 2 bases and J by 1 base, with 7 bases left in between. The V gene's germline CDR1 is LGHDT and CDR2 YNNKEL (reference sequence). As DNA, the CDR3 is TGTGCCAGCAGCCAACGGGCCGGCACAGATACGCAGTATTTT. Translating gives CASSQRAGTDTQYF.

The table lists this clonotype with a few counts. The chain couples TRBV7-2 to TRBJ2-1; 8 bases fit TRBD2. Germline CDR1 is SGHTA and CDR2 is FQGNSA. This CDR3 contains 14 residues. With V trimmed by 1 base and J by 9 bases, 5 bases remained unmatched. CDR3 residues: CASSLGGLATEQFF. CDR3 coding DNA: TGTGCCAGCAGCTTAGGAGGACTAGCCACTGAGCAGTTCTTC. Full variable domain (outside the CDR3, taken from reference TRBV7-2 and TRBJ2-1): GAGVSQSPSNKVTEKGKDVELRCDPISGHTALYWYRQSLGQGLEFLIYFQGNSAPDKSGLPSDRFSAERTGGSVSTLTIQRTQQEDSAVYLCASSLGGLATEQFFGPGTRLTVL.

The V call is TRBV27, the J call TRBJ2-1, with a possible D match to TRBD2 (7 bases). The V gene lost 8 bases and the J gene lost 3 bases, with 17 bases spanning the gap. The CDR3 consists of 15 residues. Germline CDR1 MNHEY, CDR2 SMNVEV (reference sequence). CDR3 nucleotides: TGTGCCAGCGGGGGGCTAGCGGCCGTCTACAATGAGCAGTTCTTC. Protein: CASGGLAAVYNEQFF.

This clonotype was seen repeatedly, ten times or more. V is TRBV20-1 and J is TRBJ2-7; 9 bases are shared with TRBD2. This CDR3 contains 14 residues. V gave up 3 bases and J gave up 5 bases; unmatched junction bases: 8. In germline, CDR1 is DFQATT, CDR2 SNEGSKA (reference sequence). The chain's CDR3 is CSARGSGSTDEQYF. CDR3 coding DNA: TGCAGTGCTAGGGGTAGCGGGAGTACCGACGAGCAGTACTTC.

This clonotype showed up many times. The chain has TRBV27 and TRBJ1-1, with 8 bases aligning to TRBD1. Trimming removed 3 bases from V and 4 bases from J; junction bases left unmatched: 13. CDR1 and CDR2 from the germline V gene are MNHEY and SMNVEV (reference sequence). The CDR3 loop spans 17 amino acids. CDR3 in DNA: TGTGCCAGCAGTTTTTTTCGGGCAGGGGGCATCGGCACTGAAGCTTTCTTT. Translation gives CASSFFRAGGIGTEAFF.

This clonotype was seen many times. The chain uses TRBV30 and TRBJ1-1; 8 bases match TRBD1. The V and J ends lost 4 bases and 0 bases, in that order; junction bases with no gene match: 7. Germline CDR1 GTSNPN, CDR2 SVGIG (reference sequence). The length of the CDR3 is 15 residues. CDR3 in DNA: TGTGCCTGGACCCCGCAGGGGGCCGTGAACACTGAAGCTTTCTTT. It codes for CAWTPQGAVNTEAFF.

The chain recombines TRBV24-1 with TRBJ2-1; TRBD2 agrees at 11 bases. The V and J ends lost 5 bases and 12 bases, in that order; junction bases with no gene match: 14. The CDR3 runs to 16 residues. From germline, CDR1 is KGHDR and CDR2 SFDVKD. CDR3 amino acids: CATSAGRLAGGRRQFF. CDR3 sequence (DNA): TGTGCCACCAGTGCTGGGCGGCTAGCGGGAGGCCGTAGGCAGTTCTTC.

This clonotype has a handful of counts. The CDR3 DNA reads TGTGCCAGCCACCGCGACAGGGCGGGATCGAACACCGGGGAGCTGTTTTTT. It is translated as CASHRDRAGSNTGELFF. The gene calls are TRBV5-4 and TRBJ2-2; tentatively, D is TRBD1 (7 bases). The CDR3 contains 17 residues. Trimming stripped 7 bases from V and 0 bases from J, with 19 bases between. CDR1 is SGHNT, CDR2 YYREEE, per germline (reference sequence).

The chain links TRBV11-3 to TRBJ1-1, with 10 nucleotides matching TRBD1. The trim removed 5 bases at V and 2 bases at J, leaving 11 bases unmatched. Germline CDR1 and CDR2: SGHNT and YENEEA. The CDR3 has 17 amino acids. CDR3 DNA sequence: TGTGCCAGCAGCCAAGGGGGGACAGGGGCCTACAACACTGAAGCTTTCTTT. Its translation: CASSQGGTGAYNTEAFF.

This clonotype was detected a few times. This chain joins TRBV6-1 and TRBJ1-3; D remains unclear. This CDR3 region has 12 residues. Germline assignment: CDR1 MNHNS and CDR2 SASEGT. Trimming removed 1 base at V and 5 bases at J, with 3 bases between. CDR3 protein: CASSEVRNTIYF. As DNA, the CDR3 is TGTGCCAGCAGTGAAGTTCGAAACACCATATATTTT.

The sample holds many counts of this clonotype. The CDR3 loop is CASSESTQKGTSGYQETQYF. CDR3 nucleotides: TGCGCCAGCAGTGAGTCGACGCAGAAGGGGACTAGCGGGTATCAAGAGACCCAGTACTTC. J is TRBJ2-5 and V is TRBV10-1, with 12 positions matching TRBD2. The germline V gene has CDR1 WNHNN and CDR2 SYGVQD (reference sequence). The CDR3 is 20 residues long. The junction had 13 bases not matched to a gene; V was cut back by 0 bases and J by 2 bases.

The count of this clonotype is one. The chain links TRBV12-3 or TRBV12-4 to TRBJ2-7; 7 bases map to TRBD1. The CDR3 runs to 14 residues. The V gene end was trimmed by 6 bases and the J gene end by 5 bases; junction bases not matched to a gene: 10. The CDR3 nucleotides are TGTGCCAGCAGCAGAGCCCGGGACAGCAACGAGCAGTACTTC. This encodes CASSRARDSNEQYF.

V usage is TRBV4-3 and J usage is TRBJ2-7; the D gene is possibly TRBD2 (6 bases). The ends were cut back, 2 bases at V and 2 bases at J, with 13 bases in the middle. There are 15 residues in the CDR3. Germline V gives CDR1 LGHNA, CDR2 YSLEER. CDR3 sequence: CASSQPSGSAYEQYF. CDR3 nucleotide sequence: TGCGCCAGCAGCCAACCCTCCGGGAGTGCCTACGAGCAGTACTTC.

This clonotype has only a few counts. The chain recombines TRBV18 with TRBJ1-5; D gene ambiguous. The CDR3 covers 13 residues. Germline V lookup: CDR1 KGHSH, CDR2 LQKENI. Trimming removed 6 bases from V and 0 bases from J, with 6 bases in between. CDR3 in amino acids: CASSPASNQPQHF. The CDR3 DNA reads TGTGCCAGCTCCCCTGCTAGCAATCAGCCCCAGCATTTT. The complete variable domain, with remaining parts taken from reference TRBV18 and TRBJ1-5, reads NAGVMQNPRHLVRRRGQEARLRCSPMKGHSHVYWYRQLPEEGLKFMVYLQKENIIDESGMPKERFSAEFPKEGPSILRIQQVVRGDSAAYFCASSPASNQPQHFGDGTRLSIL.

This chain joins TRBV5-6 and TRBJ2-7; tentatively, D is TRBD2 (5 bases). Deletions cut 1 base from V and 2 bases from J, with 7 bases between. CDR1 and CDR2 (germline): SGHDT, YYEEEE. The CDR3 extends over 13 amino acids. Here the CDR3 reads CASSLRETYEQYF. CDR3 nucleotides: TGTGCCAGCAGCTTGAGGGAGACCTACGAGCAGTACTTC.

This CDR3 is CASSNQVNQPQHF. DNA of the CDR3: TGTGCCAGTAGTAATCAGGTTAATCAGCCCCAGCATTTT. The chain employs TRBV19 and TRBJ1-5; D gene unclear. With 4 bases removed from V and 4 bases from J, the gap between germline ends came to 8 bases. Germline-derived CDR1 and CDR2 are LNHDA and SQIVND (reference sequence). The CDR3 contains 13 residues.

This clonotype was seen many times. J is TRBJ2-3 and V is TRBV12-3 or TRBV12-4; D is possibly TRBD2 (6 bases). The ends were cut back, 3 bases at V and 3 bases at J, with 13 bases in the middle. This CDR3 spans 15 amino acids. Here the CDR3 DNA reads TGTGCCAGCAGTTTGATAGGGCTAGCGACAGATACGCAGTATTTT. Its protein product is CASSLIGLATDTQYF.

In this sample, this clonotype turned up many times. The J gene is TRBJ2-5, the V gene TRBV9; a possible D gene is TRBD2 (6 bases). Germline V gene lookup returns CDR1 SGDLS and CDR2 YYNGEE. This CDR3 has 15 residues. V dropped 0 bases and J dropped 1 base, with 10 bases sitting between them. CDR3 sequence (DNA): TGTGCCAGCAGCGTAGATCTAGCGCCCCAAGAGACCCAGTACTTC. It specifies CASSVDLAPQETQYF.